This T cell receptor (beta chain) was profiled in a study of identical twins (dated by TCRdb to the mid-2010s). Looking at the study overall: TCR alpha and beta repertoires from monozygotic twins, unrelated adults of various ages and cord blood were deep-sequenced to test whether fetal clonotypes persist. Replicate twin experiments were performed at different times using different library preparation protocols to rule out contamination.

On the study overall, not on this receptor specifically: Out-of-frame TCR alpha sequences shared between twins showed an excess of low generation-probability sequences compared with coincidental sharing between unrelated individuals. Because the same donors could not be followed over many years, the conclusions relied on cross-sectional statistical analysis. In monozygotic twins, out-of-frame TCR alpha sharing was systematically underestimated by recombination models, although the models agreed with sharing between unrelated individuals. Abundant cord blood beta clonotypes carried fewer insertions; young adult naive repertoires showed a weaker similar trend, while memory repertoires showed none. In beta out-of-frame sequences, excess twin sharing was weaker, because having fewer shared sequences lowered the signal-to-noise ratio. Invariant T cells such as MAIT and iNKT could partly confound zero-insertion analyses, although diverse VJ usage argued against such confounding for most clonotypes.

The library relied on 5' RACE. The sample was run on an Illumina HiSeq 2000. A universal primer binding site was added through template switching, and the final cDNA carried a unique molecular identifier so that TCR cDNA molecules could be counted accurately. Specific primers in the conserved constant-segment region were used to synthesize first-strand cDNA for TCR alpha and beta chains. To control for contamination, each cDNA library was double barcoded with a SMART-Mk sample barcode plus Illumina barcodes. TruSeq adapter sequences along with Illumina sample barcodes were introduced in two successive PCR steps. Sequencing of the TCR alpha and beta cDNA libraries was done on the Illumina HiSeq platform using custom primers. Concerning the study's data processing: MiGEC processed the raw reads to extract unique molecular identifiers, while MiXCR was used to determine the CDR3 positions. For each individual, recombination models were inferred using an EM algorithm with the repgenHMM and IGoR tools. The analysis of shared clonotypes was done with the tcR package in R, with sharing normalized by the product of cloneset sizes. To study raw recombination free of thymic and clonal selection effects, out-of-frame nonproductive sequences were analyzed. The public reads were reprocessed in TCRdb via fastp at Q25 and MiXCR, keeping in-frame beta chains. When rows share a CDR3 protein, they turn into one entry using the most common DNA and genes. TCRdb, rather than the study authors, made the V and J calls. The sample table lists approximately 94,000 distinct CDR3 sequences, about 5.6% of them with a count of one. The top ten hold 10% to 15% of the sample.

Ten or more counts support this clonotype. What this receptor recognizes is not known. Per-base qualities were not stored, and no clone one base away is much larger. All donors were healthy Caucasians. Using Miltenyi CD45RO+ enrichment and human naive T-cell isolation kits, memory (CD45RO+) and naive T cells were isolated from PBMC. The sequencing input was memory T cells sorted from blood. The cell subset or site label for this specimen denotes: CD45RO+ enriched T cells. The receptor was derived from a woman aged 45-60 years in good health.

DNA sequence: TGTGCCAGCAGCCAAGATGTGAAGACCTATGGCTACACCTTC. Its translation is CASSQDVKTYGYTF. The receptor chain draws on TRBV3-1 and TRBJ1-2, with the D gene not confidently named. Looking up the germline V gene (reference sequence) yields CDR1 LGHDT and CDR2 YNNKEL. The CDR3 spans 14 residues, from the cysteine through the phenylalanine. Kept here is only the CDR3 DNA, which spans 42 bases and is read in frame from base 1. At the junction V is shortened by 0 bases and J by 4 bases, with 9 bases in between.